These 16 T cell receptor beta chains originate from one sample sequenced in a study of Graves' ophthalmopathy and Graves' hyperthyroidism. Amplification of the TCR beta CDR3 regions used RNA transcripts (as template). Investigators did first-round RT-PCR with HTBI primers, then second-round multiplex PCR. MiXCR, run by TCRdb on the multiplex PCR reads, gives a single entry per CDR3 protein. The sample lists some 1.1 million distinct CDR3 sequences, approximately 35% occurring once. Material: peripheral blood or thyroid tissue (not recorded which). These receptors were obtained from an adult man with Graves' hyperthyroidism.

The rearrangement links TRBV10-2 to TRBJ2-5; possibly TRBD1 or TRBD2 for D (5 bases each). Trimming stripped 6 bases from V and 1 base from J, with 18 bases between. The CDR3 is 16 amino acids. CDR1 and CDR2 from the germline V gene are WSHSY and SAAADI. CDR3 loop: CASSDPLRDPQETQYF. CDR3 bases: TGCGCCAGCAGCGATCCACTCAGGGACCCCCAAGAGACCCAGTACTTC.

As to this clonotype: A read error is possible here, since a much larger clone lies one base away. CDR3: CASRTTGEEEAQYF. DNA of the CDR3: TGTGCCAGCAGGACCACAGGGGAGGAAGAGGCCCAGTACTTC. The chain employs TRBV13 and TRBJ2-5, with D possibly being TRBD1 (7 bases). The CDR3 covers 14 residues. CDR1 and CDR2 (germline): PRHDT, FYEKMQ (reference sequence).

In this sample, this clonotype turned up a few times. A much more abundant neighbour one base away suggests this may be a read error. The chain is built from TRBV5-1 and TRBJ1-1; unclear D gene. The CDR3 loop spans 12 amino acids. Looked up from germline, CDR1 is SGHRS and CDR2 is YFSETQ. CDR3 protein: CASSWARGEAFF. The CDR3 bases are TGTGCCAGCAGCTGGGCGCGGGGAGAAGCTTTCTTT.

This clonotype was seen a few times. The CDR3 protein is CASSPPADTQYF. CDR3 in DNA: TGTGCCAGCAGCCCTCCGGCAGATACGCAGTATTTT. This chain joins TRBV7-9 and TRBJ2-3, with unresolved D. V was trimmed by 5 bases and J by 4 bases, leaving 7 bases between them. Germline-derived CDR1 and CDR2 are SEHNR and FQNEAQ (reference sequence). CDR3 length equals 12 residues.

The chain couples TRBV24-1 to TRBJ2-2; 9 bases line up with TRBD1. The CDR3 is made up of 15 amino acids. In germline, CDR1 is KGHDR, CDR2 SFDVKD. Trimming took 4 bases from V and 4 from J; bases not matched to a gene: 3. The CDR3: CATSDGTGTTGELFF. As DNA, the CDR3 is TGTGCCACCAGTGACGGGACAGGGACCACCGGGGAGCTGTTTTTT.

The chain is built from TRBV6-2 or TRBV6-3 and TRBJ2-2; TRBD1 is a possible D gene (6 bases). V dropped 2 bases and J dropped 6 bases, with 10 bases sitting between them. This CDR3 spans 14 amino acids. CDR1 is MNHEY, CDR2 SVGEGT, per germline. CDR3 protein: CASSYAGAPGELFF. The CDR3, as DNA: TGTGCCAGCAGTTACGCAGGGGCCCCCGGGGAGCTGTTTTTT.

This chain joins TRBV7-9 and TRBJ1-6, with D possibly being TRBD1 (5 bases). V was clipped by 1 base and J by 10 bases, with 8 bases between them. Germline loops: CDR1 SEHNR, CDR2 FQNEAQ (reference sequence). This CDR3 has 13 amino acids. The CDR3 DNA is TGTGCCAGCAGCTTAGAAGAGGGGTCACCCCTCCACTTT. Translating it yields CASSLEEGSPLHF.

The chain has TRBV20-1 and TRBJ1-1; 10 positions agree with TRBD1. Trimming at V came to 5 bases and at J to 6 bases, leaving 12 bases not matched to a gene. Germline CDR1 DFQATT, CDR2 SNEGSKA (reference sequence). The CDR3 length is 15 residues. CDR3 loop: CSAPGTGDYFSEAFF. The DNA of the CDR3 is TGCAGTGCTCCTGGGACAGGGGACTATTTCTCTGAAGCTTTCTTT.

There are a few counts of this clonotype. This chain joins TRBV20-1 and TRBJ2-7; 8 nucleotides agree with TRBD2. Germline V CDR1 and CDR2: DFQATT, SNEGSKA (reference sequence). V gave up 0 bases and J gave up 4 bases; unmatched junction bases: 8. The CDR3 is made up of 15 amino acids. CDR3 nucleotides: TGCAGTGCTAGAGATTTAAGCGGGAGTAGGTACGAGCAGTACTTC. It translates to CSARDLSGSRYEQYF.

This clonotype was counted ten times or more. This rearrangement joins TRBV12-3 or TRBV12-4 to TRBJ2-5; 9 positions agree with TRBD1. CDR3 length: 15 amino acids. V was clipped by 6 bases and J by 1 base; unmatched bases: 6. CDR3: CASSPDRGLQETQYF. The CDR3, as DNA: TGTGCCAGCAGCCCGGACAGGGGACTCCAAGAGACCCAGTACTTC.

This clonotype came up many times. The rearrangement links TRBV5-5 to TRBJ2-7; 7 nucleotides align to TRBD1. The CDR3 length is 15 residues. V was clipped by 3 bases and J by 0 bases; unmatched bases: 6. Germline CDR1 reads SGHKS; CDR2 reads YYEKEE (reference sequence). The CDR3: CASSYDRAPSYEQYF. The CDR3 DNA is TGTGCCAGCAGCTATGACAGGGCCCCCTCCTACGAGCAGTACTTC.

The chain employs TRBV20-1 and TRBJ1-6, with TRBD1 matching over 7 bases. Losses at the gene ends were 0 bases for V and 8 bases for J; bases not matched to a gene: 7. Germline values: CDR1 DFQATT, CDR2 SNEGSKA (reference sequence). This CDR3 contains 15 residues. CDR3 residues: CSARDDRARDSPLHF. DNA for the CDR3: TGCAGTGCTAGAGATGACAGGGCACGGGATTCACCCCTCCACTTT.

This clonotype was recorded a few times. This chain connects TRBV4-1 to TRBJ1-5; possible D gene TRBD1, 6 bases. This CDR3 is built from 15 residues. Germline loops: CDR1 MGHRA, CDR2 YSYEKL. Trimming left V 0 bases short and J 2 bases short, with 8 bases between. CDR3 sequence reads: CASSQERGGNQPQHF. As DNA, the CDR3 is TGCGCCAGCAGCCAAGAGAGGGGGGGCAATCAGCCCCAGCATTTT.

This clonotype turned up a few times. This sequence joins TRBV4-1 and TRBJ2-7; no clear D. The CDR3 spans 15 residues. CDR1 is MGHRA, CDR2 YSYEKL, per germline. The V and J ends lost 2 bases and 3 bases respectively, with 14 bases between them. The CDR3 DNA follows: TGCGCCAGCAGCCAAACCGTAAGTCTAGACTACGAGCAGTACTTC. Translation gives CASSQTVSLDYEQYF.

This clonotype appeared a single time. The rearrangement joins TRBV19 to TRBJ1-5; no clear D. From germline, CDR1 is LNHDA and CDR2 SQIVND (reference sequence). Trimming left V 2 bases short and J 3 bases short, with 5 bases between. This CDR3 spans 13 amino acids. CDR3 DNA sequence: TGTGCCAGTAGTATAACAGACAATCAGCCCCAGCATTTT. Protein sequence: CASSITDNQPQHF.

In this sample, this clonotype turned up many times. This chain connects TRBV15 to TRBJ2-2, with 10 bases matching TRBD2. Trimming took 8 bases from V and 6 from J; bases not matched to a gene: 9. CDR3 length equals 15 residues. CDR1 is LNHNV and CDR2 is YYDKDF in the germline V gene (reference sequence). Written as DNA, the CDR3 is TGTGCCACCTCAGACAGGACTAGCGGCCCCGGGGAGCTGTTTTTT. It yields the protein CATSDRTSGPGELFF.